The rows below give T cell receptor beta chains drawn from one sample of a study of neoadjuvant nivolumab and ipilimumab in lung cancer. Data came from immunoSEQ multiplex PCR; TCRdb stores just in-frame clones and leaves some out. This table holds 6,500 to 8,500 clones, around 85% found once. The input for sequencing was tumor tissue, taken after neoadjuvant nivolumab, alone or with ipilimumab, at or shortly before surgery. Receptors originate from an adult with non-small cell lung cancer. CDR3s include the opening cysteine and the closing phenylalanine or tryptophan. The D gene is left open where the match is weak. Size values are once, few and many counts, or a class for expanded clones, and some rows have none.

clone size: NA; D gene: NA; V gene: TRBV6-6; J gene: TRBJ2-3; CDR3 DNA: TGTGCCAGCACCACCCAGAGGGCAGATACGCAGTATTTT; CDR3 protein: CASTTQRADTQYF
clone size: NA; D gene: TRBD1; V gene: TRBV2; J gene: TRBJ1-4; CDR3 DNA: TGTGCCAGCAGTCCAGACAGACAGGGATGGGGTGAAAAACTGTTTTTT; CDR3 protein: CASSPDRQGWGEKLFF
clone size: NA; D gene: NA; V gene: TRBV11-3; J gene: TRBJ1-1; CDR3 DNA: TGTGCCAGCAGCTTCAGTCGTAACACTGAAGCTTTCTTT; CDR3 protein: CASSFSRNTEAFF
clone size: NA; D gene: NA; V gene: TRBV25-1; J gene: TRBJ2-2; CDR3 DNA: TGTGCCAGCAGCTCCAGGGCGAACACCGGGGAGCTGTTTTTT; CDR3 protein: CASSSRANTGELFF
clone size: NA; D gene: NA; V gene: TRBV5-4; J gene: TRBJ1-1; CDR3 DNA: TGTGCCAGCAGCGGTGCCGGGTCCCCGGCGATGAACACTGAAGCTTTCTTT; CDR3 protein: CASSGAGSPAMNTEAFF
clone size: NA; D gene: TRBD1; V gene: TRBV28; J gene: TRBJ1-4; CDR3 DNA: TGTGCCAGCAGCTCCTCACGGGGATCTCGCGGACAGGGAGATAATGAAAAACTGTTTTTT; CDR3 protein: CASSSSRGSRGQGDNEKLFF
clone size: NA; D gene: NA; V gene: TRBV2; J gene: TRBJ1-3; CDR3 DNA: TGTGCCAGATGGGCGTCGGGTTCTGGAAACACCATATATTTT; CDR3 protein: CARWASGSGNTIYF
clone size: NA; D gene: NA; V gene: TRBV6-6; J gene: TRBJ1-2; CDR3 DNA: TGTGCCAGCAGTTACCCACAGGCGCGGGGTTATGGCTACACCTTC; CDR3 protein: CASSYPQARGYGYTF
clone size: NA; D gene: NA; V gene: TRBV11-1; J gene: TRBJ2-1; CDR3 DNA: TGTGCCAGCAGCTTAGGCCCTGAGGTCTCCTACAATGAGCAGTTCTTC; CDR3 protein: CASSLGPEVSYNEQFF
clone size: NA; D gene: TRBD1; V gene: TRBV6-1; J gene: TRBJ2-1; CDR3 DNA: TGTGCCAGCAGATGGACAGGGGATAGCAATGAGCAGTTCTTC; CDR3 protein: CASRWTGDSNEQFF
clone size: NA; D gene: NA; V gene: TRBV4-2; J gene: TRBJ2-3; CDR3 DNA: TGTGCCAGCAGCCAAGATATCCAGCGGAGCACAGATACGCAGTATTTT; CDR3 protein: CASSQDIQRSTDTQYF
clone size: NA; D gene: TRBD1; V gene: TRBV7-2; J gene: TRBJ1-2; CDR3 DNA: TGTGCCAGCAGCGGGAGACAGGGGAACTATGGCTACACCTTC; CDR3 protein: CASSGRQGNYGYTF
clone size: NA; D gene: NA; V gene: TRBV30; J gene: TRBJ1-1; CDR3 DNA: TGTGCCTGGAGTGTGGCGCTATCCAACACTGAAGCTTTCTTT; CDR3 protein: CAWSVALSNTEAFF
clone size: NA; D gene: TRBD2; V gene: TRBV2; J gene: TRBJ2-3; CDR3 DNA: TGTGCCAGCAGTGAACTAGCGGGGGGGCAGGCAGATACGCAGTATTTT; CDR3 protein: CASSELAGGQADTQYF
clone size: NA; D gene: NA; V gene: TRBV11-2; J gene: TRBJ2-7; CDR3 DNA: TGTGCCAGCAGCTTAGGGTGGGCCTACGAGCAGTACTTC; CDR3 protein: CASSLGWAYEQYF
clone size: NA; D gene: NA; V gene: TRBV5-6; J gene: TRBJ1-2; CDR3 DNA: TGTGCCAGCAGCTTGGCCCCACAGGGAAACTATGGCTACACCTTC; CDR3 protein: CASSLAPQGNYGYTF
clone size: NA; D gene: NA; V gene: TRBV5-6; J gene: TRBJ2-3; CDR3 DNA: TGTGCCAGCAGCTGGTACGTGGGGGGCGAGGCAGATACGCAGTATTTT; CDR3 protein: CASSWYVGGEADTQYF
clone size: NA; D gene: TRBD2; V gene: TRBV4-2; J gene: TRBJ2-3; CDR3 DNA: TGTGCCAGCAGCCGGGGGGAGGGAAACACAGATACGCAGTATTTT; CDR3 protein: CASSRGEGNTDTQYF
clone size: NA; D gene: TRBD1; V gene: TRBV5-4; J gene: TRBJ2-6; CDR3 DNA: TGTGCCAGCAGCTTTCTCGGACAGGGGGCGTCTGGGGCCAACGTCCTGACTTTC; CDR3 protein: CASSFLGQGASGANVLTF
clone size: NA; D gene: NA; V gene: TRBV7-9; J gene: TRBJ2-2; CDR3 DNA: TGTGCCAGCAGCTTACCCCTGACAGTTCTCACCGGGGAGCTGTTTTTT; CDR3 protein: CASSLPLTVLTGELFF
clone size: NA; D gene: TRBD1; V gene: TRBV29-1; J gene: TRBJ1-2; CDR3 DNA: TGCAGCGTTTTCCTACAGGGGGCTCACTATGGCTACACCTTC; CDR3 protein: CSVFLQGAHYGYTF
clone size: NA; D gene: NA; V gene: TRBV7-9; J gene: TRBJ2-1; CDR3 DNA: TGTGCCAGCAGGCCGCCGGGGGCCCTCTACAATGAGCAGTTCTTC; CDR3 protein: CASRPPGALYNEQFF
clone size: NA; D gene: NA; V gene: TRBV6-1; J gene: TRBJ1-2; CDR3 DNA: TGTGCCAGCAGTGCCGGCCCAGGGCACGGCTACACCTTC; CDR3 protein: CASSAGPGHGYTF
clone size: NA; D gene: NA; V gene: TRBV6-1; J gene: TRBJ2-2; CDR3 DNA: TGTGCCAGCAGGAGACAGTCGAACACCGGGGAGCTGTTTTTT; CDR3 protein: CASRRQSNTGELFF
clone size: NA; D gene: TRBD1; V gene: TRBV4-1; J gene: TRBJ2-3; CDR3 DNA: TGCGCCAGCAGCCGGGGACAGGGTTTGGCAGATACGCAGTATTTT; CDR3 protein: CASSRGQGLADTQYF
clone size: few; D gene: TRBD1; V gene: TRBV4-1; J gene: TRBJ1-4; CDR3 DNA: TGCGCCAGCAGCCAAGGGGACAGGGGGCTCGCAACTAATGAAAAACTGTTTTTT; CDR3 protein: CASSQGDRGLATNEKLFF
clone size: few; D gene: TRBD1; V gene: TRBV18; J gene: TRBJ2-7; CDR3 DNA: TGTGCCAGCTCACCACCCGGGACAGGGGTCTACGAGCAGTACTTC; CDR3 protein: CASSPPGTGVYEQYF
clone size: NA; D gene: NA; V gene: TRBV27; J gene: TRBJ2-7; CDR3 DNA: TGTGCCAGCAGTTTTGGCATGGGTAATTACGAGCAGTACTTC; CDR3 protein: CASSFGMGNYEQYF
clone size: NA; D gene: TRBD1; V gene: TRBV5-5; J gene: TRBJ2-7; CDR3 DNA: TGTGCCAGCAGCTTGAGGGTACAGGGGTCCTACGAGCAGTACTTC; CDR3 protein: CASSLRVQGSYEQYF
clone size: NA; D gene: NA; V gene: TRBV7-9; J gene: TRBJ2-7; CDR3 DNA: TGTGCCAGCAGCTTTCAGGGCTACGAGCAGTACTTC; CDR3 protein: CASSFQGYEQYF
clone size: NA; D gene: NA; V gene: TRBV30; J gene: TRBJ1-6; CDR3 DNA: TGTGCCTGGAAAGTAGGGGGTAATTCACCCCTCCACTTT; CDR3 protein: CAWKVGGNSPLHF
clone size: NA; D gene: NA; V gene: TRBV7-4; J gene: TRBJ2-7; CDR3 DNA: TGTGCCAGCAGCTTGGGCCGGGGATATGCCTACGAGCAGTACTTC; CDR3 protein: CASSLGRGYAYEQYF
clone size: NA; D gene: TRBD1; V gene: TRBV7-2; J gene: TRBJ1-2; CDR3 DNA: TGTGCCAGCAGCCCACCTGACAGGGTTGGCGGCTACACCTTC; CDR3 protein: CASSPPDRVGGYTF
clone size: NA; D gene: TRBD1; V gene: TRBV10-3; J gene: TRBJ1-5; CDR3 DNA: TGTGCCATCGCAGGGGGAGACAATCAGCCCCAGCATTTT; CDR3 protein: CAIAGGDNQPQHF
clone size: NA; D gene: NA; V gene: TRBV6-1; J gene: TRBJ2-7; CDR3 DNA: TGTGCCAGCAGTGATTCAAGGACTCCTTACGAGCAGTACTTC; CDR3 protein: CASSDSRTPYEQYF
clone size: NA; D gene: NA; V gene: TRBV5-4; J gene: TRBJ2-6; CDR3 DNA: TGTGCCAGCAGCATACAACTAGCTGCTGGGGCCAACGTCCTGACTTTC; CDR3 protein: CASSIQLAAGANVLTF
clone size: NA; D gene: TRBD1; V gene: TRBV5-1; J gene: TRBJ2-7; CDR3 DNA: TGCGCCAGCAGCTTGGCTTGGACAGGGGGCTCCGAGCAGTACTTC; CDR3 protein: CASSLAWTGGSEQYF
clone size: NA; D gene: TRBD1; V gene: TRBV19; J gene: TRBJ1-6; CDR3 DNA: TGTGCCACCCTGGGACAGTATAATTCACCCCTCCACTTT; CDR3 protein: CATLGQYNSPLHF
clone size: NA; D gene: NA; V gene: TRBV7-6; J gene: TRBJ1-6; CDR3 DNA: TGTGCCAGCAGCTTATCCGGGGGCTCCTATAATTCACCCCTCCACTTT; CDR3 protein: CASSLSGGSYNSPLHF
clone size: NA; D gene: NA; V gene: TRBV18; J gene: TRBJ1-5; CDR3 DNA: TGTGCCAGCTCACCACAGGGAGATAGCAATCAGCCCCAGCATTTT; CDR3 protein: CASSPQGDSNQPQHF
clone size: once; D gene: NA; V gene: TRBV18; J gene: TRBJ1-1; CDR3 DNA: TGTGCCAGCTCACCACAGGGAACCGATAGAATGATGAACACTGAAGCTTTCTTT; CDR3 protein: CASSPQGTDRMMNTEAFF
clone size: NA; D gene: NA; V gene: TRBV7-2; J gene: TRBJ1-2; CDR3 DNA: TGTGCCAGCAGCGGTAGACAGAGCGCCTATGGCTACACCTTC; CDR3 protein: CASSGRQSAYGYTF
clone size: NA; D gene: NA; V gene: TRBV11-2; J gene: TRBJ2-3; CDR3 DNA: TGTGCCAGCAGCTTTGGGGGGGGCGTGGATACGCAGTATTTT; CDR3 protein: CASSFGGGVDTQYF
clone size: NA; D gene: NA; V gene: TRBV20-1; J gene: TRBJ1-1; CDR3 DNA: TGCAGTGCTGGACTGAACACTGAAGCTTTCTTT; CDR3 protein: CSAGLNTEAFF
clone size: NA; D gene: TRBD1; V gene: TRBV18; J gene: TRBJ2-7; CDR3 DNA: TGTGCCAGCTCACCCCAGGGACAGGGCGGCGGAGAGCAGTACTTC; CDR3 protein: CASSPQGQGGGEQYF